Sequencing of this T cell receptor (beta chain) was carried out in a study of cytomegalovirus exposure and HLA in healthy donors. Researchers ran the PCR with 60 Vbeta and 13 Jbeta primers. Generated by immunoSEQ multiplex PCR, the TCRdb table keeps only in-frame clones and is missing some. The data contain some 85,000 clones, around 77% of them singletons. Remarks on this clone: The antigen remains undetermined.

Germline lookup yields CDR1 SGHRS and CDR2 YFSETQ. After removal of 0 bases from V and 8 bases from J, the junction contained 7 bases not matched to a gene. The CDR3 is made up of 15 amino acids. Study-level points and caveats: As was reported, the HLA-A and HLA-B alleles of most subjects were accurately predicted from TCR beta sequences.

Sequences were obtained from PBMCs. The clonotype originates from a man aged 25 to 40 in good health and CMV-seronegative. J is TRBJ2-1 and V is TRBV5-1; 8 nucleotides match TRBD2. CDR3 sequence reads: CASSLETSVLDEQFF. The CDR3 DNA follows: TGCGCCAGCAGCTTGGAGACTAGCGTGCTCGATGAGCAGTTCTTC. Variable domain in full (rest from reference TRBV5-1 and TRBJ2-1): KAGVTQTPRYLIKTRGQQVTLSCSPISGHRSVSWYQQTPGQGLQFLFEYFSETQRNKGNFPGRFSGRQFSNSRSEMNVSTLELGDSALYLCASSLETSVLDEQFFGPGTRLTVL.